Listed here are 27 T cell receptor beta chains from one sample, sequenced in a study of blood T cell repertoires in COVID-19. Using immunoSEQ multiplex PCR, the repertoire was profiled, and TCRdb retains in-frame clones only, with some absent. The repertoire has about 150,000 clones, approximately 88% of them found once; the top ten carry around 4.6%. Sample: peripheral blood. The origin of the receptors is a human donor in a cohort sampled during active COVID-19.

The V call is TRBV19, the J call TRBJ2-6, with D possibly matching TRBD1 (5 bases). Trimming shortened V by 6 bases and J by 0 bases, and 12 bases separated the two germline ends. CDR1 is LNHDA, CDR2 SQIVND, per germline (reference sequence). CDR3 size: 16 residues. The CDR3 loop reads CASSRVQNSGANVLTF. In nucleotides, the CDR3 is TGTGCCAGTAGCAGGGTCCAAAACTCTGGGGCCAACGTCCTGACTTTC.

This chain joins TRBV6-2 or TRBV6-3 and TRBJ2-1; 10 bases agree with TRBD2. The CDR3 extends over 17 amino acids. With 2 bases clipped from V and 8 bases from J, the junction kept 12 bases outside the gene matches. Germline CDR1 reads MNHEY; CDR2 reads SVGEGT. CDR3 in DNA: TGTGCCAGCAGTTACGGTTCCGGTCTAGCGGGGGTAGATGAGCAGTTCTTC. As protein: CASSYGSGLAGVDEQFF.

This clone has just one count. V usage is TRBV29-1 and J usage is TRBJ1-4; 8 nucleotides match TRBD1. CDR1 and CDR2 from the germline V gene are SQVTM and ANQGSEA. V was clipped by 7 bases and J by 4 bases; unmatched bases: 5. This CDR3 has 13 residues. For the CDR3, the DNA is TGCAGCGCCGGGGACAGGAGTAATGAAAAACTGTTTTTT. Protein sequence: CSAGDRSNEKLFF.

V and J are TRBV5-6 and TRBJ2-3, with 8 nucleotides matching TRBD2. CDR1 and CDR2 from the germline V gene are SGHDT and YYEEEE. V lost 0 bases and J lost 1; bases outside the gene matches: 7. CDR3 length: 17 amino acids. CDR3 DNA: TGTGCCAGCAGCTTGGTAGTGGGACTAGGAGGCACAGATACGCAGTATTTT. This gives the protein CASSLVVGLGGTDTQYF.

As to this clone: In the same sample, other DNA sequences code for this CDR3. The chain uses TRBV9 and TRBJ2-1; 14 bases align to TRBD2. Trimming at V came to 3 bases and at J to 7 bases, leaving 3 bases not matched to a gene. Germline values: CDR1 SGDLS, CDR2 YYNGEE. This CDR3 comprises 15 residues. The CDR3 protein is CASSAGTSGGNEQFF. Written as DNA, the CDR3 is TGTGCCAGCAGCGCCGGGACTAGCGGGGGAAATGAGCAGTTCTTC.

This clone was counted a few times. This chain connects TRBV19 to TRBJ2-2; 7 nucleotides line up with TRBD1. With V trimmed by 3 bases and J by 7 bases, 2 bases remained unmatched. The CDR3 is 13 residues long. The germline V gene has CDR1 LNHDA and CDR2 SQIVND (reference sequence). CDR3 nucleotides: TGTGCCAGTAGTATGTACAGGGGCGGGGAGCTGTTTTTT. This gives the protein CASSMYRGGELFF.

CDR3 sequence: CASSLRGEQFF. CDR3 DNA sequence: TGTGCCAGCAGTTTACGGGGTGAGCAGTTCTTC. The genes are TRBV12-3 or TRBV12-4 and TRBJ2-1; maybe TRBD2 (5 bases). Between the trimmed V and J ends, which lost 2 bases and 9 bases, there was a span of 5 bases. This CDR3 is built from 11 residues.

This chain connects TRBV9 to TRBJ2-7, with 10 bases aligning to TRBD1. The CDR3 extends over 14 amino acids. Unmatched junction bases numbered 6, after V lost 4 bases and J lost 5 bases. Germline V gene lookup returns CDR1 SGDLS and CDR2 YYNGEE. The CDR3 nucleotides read TGTGCCAGCAGCAAGTCGACAGGGGGCAACGAGCAGTACTTC. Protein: CASSKSTGGNEQYF.

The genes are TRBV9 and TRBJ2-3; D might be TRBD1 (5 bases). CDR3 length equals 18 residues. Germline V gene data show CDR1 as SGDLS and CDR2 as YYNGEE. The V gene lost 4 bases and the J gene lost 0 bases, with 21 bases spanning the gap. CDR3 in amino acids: CASSPIIAGLLSTDTQYF. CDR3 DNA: TGTGCCAGCAGCCCAATCATCGCAGGGTTGCTTAGCACAGATACGCAGTATTTT.

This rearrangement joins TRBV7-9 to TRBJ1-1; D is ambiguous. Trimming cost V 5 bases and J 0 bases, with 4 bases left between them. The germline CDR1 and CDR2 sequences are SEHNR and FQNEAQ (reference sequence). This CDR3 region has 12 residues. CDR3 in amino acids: CASSVMNTEAFF. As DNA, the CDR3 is TGTGCCAGCAGCGTAATGAACACTGAAGCTTTCTTT.

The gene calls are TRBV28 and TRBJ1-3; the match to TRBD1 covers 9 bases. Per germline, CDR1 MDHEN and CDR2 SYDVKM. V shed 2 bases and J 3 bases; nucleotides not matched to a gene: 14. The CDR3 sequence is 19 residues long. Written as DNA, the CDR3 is TGTGCCAGCAGTTTACTCCCTCTTCTAACAGGGGGCGTTGGAAACACCATATATTTT. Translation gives CASSLLPLLTGGVGNTIYF.

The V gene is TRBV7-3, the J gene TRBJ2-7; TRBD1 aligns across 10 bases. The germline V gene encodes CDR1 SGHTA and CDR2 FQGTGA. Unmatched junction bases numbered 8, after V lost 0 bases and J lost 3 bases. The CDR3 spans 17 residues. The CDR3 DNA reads TGTGCCAGCAGCTTAACAGGTCCGGGACAGGGGCTCTACGAGCAGTACTTC. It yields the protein CASSLTGPGQGLYEQYF.

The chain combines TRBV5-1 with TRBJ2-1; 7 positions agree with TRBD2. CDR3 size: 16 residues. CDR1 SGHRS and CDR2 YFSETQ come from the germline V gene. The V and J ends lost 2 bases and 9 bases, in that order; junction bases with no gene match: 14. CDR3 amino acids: CASSFVFGGSSAEQFF. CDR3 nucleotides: TGCGCCAGCAGCTTCGTTTTCGGCGGGAGTTCCGCTGAGCAGTTCTTC.

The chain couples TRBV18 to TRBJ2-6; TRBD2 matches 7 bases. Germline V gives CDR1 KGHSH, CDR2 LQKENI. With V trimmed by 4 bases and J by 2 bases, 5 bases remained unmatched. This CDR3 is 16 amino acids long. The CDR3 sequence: CASSQTAGAGANVLTF. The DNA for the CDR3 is TGTGCCAGCTCACAGACCGCGGGGGCTGGGGCCAACGTCCTGACTTTC.

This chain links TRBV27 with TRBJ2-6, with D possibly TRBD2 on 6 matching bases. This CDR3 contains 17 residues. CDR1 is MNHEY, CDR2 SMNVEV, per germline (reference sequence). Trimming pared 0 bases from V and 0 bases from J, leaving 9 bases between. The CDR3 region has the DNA TGTGCCAGCAGTTTATCCGGACTAAGCTCTGGGGCCAACGTCCTGACTTTC. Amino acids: CASSLSGLSSGANVLTF.

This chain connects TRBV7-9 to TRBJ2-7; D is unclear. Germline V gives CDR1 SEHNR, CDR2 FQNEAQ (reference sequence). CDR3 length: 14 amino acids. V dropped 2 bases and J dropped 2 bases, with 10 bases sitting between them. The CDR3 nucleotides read TGTGCCAGCAGCTTATCGCCTGCTACCTACGAGCAGTACTTC. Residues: CASSLSPATYEQYF.

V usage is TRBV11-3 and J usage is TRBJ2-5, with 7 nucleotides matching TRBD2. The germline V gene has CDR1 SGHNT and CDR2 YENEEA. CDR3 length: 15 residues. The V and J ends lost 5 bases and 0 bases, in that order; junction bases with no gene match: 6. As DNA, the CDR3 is TGTGCCAGCAGCACCCGGAGCGGGAACCAAGAGACCCAGTACTTC. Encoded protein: CASSTRSGNQETQYF.

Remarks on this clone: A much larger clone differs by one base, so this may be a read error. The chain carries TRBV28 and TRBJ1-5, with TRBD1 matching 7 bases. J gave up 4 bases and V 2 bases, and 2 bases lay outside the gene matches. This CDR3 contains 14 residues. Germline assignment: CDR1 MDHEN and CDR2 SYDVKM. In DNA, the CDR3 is TGTGCCAGCAGTTTAGTGACAGGGAATCAGCCCCAGCATTTT. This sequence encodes CASSLVTGNQPQHF.

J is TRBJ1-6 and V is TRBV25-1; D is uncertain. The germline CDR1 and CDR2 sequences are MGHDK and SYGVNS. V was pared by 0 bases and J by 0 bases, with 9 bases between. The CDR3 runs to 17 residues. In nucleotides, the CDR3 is TGTGCCAGCAGTGAATATGGCCGGAGCTCCTATAATTCACCCCTCCACTTT. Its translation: CASSEYGRSSYNSPLHF.

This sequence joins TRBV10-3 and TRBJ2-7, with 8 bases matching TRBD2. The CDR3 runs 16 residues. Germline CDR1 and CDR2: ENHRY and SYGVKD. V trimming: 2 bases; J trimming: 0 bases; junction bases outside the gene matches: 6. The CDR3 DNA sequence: TGTGCCATCAGTGAGGGACTAGCAAAGGGCTCCTACGAGCAGTACTTC. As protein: CAISEGLAKGSYEQYF.

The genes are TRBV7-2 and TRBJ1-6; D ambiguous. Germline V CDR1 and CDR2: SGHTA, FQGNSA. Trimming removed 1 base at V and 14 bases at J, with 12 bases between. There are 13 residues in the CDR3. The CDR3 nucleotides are TGTGCCAGCAGCTTAGTTGCGAGCGGGGCCCTCCACTTT. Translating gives CASSLVASGALHF. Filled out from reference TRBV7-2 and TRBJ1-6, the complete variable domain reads GAGVSQSPSNKVTEKGKDVELRCDPISGHTALYWYRQSLGQGLEFLIYFQGNSAPDKSGLPSDRFSAERTGGSVSTLTIQRTQQEDSAVYLCASSLVASGALHFGNGTRLTVT.

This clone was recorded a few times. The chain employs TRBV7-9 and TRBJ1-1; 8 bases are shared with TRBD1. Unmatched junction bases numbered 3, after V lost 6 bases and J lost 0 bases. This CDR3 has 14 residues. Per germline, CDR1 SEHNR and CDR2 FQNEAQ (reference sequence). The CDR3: CASRQGQVNTEAFF. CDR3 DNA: TGTGCCAGCAGACAGGGACAGGTGAACACTGAAGCTTTCTTT.

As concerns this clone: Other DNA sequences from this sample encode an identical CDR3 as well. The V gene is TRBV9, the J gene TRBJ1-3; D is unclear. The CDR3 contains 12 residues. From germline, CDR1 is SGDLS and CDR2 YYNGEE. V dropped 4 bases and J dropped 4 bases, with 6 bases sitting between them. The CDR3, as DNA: TGTGCCAGCAGCCCACGGGGAAACACCATATATTTT. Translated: CASSPRGNTIYF.

The CDR3 here is CATSRLTGQGADEQFF. DNA for the CDR3: TGTGCCACCAGCAGGCTTACGGGACAGGGGGCGGATGAGCAGTTCTTC. The chain joins TRBV15 to TRBJ2-1, with 12 bases fitting TRBD1. The CDR3 extends over 16 amino acids. Germline CDR1 LNHNV, CDR2 YYDKDF (reference sequence). V was clipped by 3 bases and J by 8 bases; unmatched bases: 8.

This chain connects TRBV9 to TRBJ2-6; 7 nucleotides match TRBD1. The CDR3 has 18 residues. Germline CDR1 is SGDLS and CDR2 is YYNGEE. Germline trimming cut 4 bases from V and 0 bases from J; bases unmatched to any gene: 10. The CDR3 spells CASSSRTGPTSGANVLTF. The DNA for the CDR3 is TGTGCCAGCAGCTCCAGGACAGGTCCGACCTCTGGGGCCAACGTCCTGACTTTC.

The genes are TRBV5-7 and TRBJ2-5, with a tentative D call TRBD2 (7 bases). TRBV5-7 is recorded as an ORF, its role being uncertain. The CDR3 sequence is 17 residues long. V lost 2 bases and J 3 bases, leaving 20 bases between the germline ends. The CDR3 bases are TGTGCCAGCAGCTTTAAGTACAGGGAGGGATCCAAAGAGACCCAGTACTTC. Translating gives CASSFKYREGSKETQYF.

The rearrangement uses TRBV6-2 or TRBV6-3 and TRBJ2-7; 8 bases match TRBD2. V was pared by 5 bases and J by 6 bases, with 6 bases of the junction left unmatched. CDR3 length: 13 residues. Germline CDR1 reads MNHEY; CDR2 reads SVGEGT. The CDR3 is CASSPRGGGEQYF. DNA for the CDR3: TGTGCCAGCAGTCCCCGGGGGGGAGGCGAGCAGTACTTC.